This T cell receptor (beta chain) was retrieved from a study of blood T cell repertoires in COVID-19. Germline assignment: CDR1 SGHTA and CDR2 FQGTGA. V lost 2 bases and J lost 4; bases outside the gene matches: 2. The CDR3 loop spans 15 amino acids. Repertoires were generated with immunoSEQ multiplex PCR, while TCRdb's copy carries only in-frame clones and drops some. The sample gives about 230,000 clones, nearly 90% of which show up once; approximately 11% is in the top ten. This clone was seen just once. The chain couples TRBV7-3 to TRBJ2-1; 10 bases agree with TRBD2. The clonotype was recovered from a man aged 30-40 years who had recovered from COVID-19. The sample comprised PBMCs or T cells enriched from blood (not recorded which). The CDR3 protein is CASSLLAGGYNEQFF. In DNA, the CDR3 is TGTGCCAGCAGCTTATTAGCGGGGGGTTACAATGAGCAGTTCTTC.